These 29 T cell receptor beta chains were all obtained from the same sample, sequenced in a study of T cell repertoires in cytomegalovirus infection (dated by TCRdb to the late 2010s). The antigens these receptors bind are not known. The treatment or condition label on this specimen signifies: in vitro stimulation with specific CMV peptide epitopes to enrich CMV-specific T cells. The listed sequencing device is Illumina HiSeq 1500. In-frame beta chains were kept once TCRdb had trimmed the public reads at Q25 with fastp and called clones with MiXCR. All rows with the same CDR3 protein become a single entry with the most common DNA and genes. In this sample the table shows approximately 910,000 distinct CDR3 sequences, approximately 33% of which occur a single time. The ten top clones hold roughly an eighth of the sample. The specimen was cultured CD8+ T cells from PBMCs, collected from culture after CMV antigen stimulation. These receptors were obtained from a human donor in good health (CMV status not recorded). Some clones in this sample may be carry-over from other donors' samples.

About this clonotype: A much bigger clone sits one base away, suggesting this may be a read error. CDR3 amino acids: CASTRGQGANYGYTF. The CDR3 coding sequence is TGTGCCAGCACCCGGGGACAGGGGGCTAACTATGGCTACACCTTC. The V and J genes are TRBV11-2 and TRBJ1-2, with 11 bases matching TRBD1. The junction had 4 bases not matched to a gene; V was cut back by 7 bases and J by 0 bases. The CDR3 contains 15 residues. Germline V gene data show CDR1 as SGHAT and CDR2 as FQNNGV.

The genes are TRBV7-9 and TRBJ1-1; no reliable D call. In germline, CDR1 is SEHNR, CDR2 FQNEAQ (reference sequence). The CDR3 extends over 13 amino acids. V was shortened by 5 bases and J by 7 bases, with 14 bases between the two germline ends. The CDR3 nucleotides read TGTGCCAGCAGCCCCCCCGTTAGCGGTGAAGCTTTCTTT. Translated, it gives CASSPPVSGEAFF.

This chain joins TRBV2 and TRBJ1-5; D remains unclear. Deletions cut 7 bases from V and 0 bases from J, with 7 bases between. Germline V gene data show CDR1 as SNHLY and CDR2 as FYNNEI. The CDR3 extends over 13 amino acids. The CDR3 is CASTGSSNQPQHF. CDR3 DNA sequence: TGTGCCAGCACGGGGAGTAGCAATCAGCCCCAGCATTTT. Combining the CDR3 with reference TRBV2 and TRBJ1-5 gives the whole variable domain EPEVTQTPSHQVTQMGQEVILRCVPISNHLYFYWYRQILGQKVEFLVSFYNNEISEKSEIFDDQFSVERPDGSNFTLKIRSTKLEDSAMYFCASTGSSNQPQHFGDGTRLSIL.

This chain connects TRBV12-3 or TRBV12-4 to TRBJ1-1, with D uncertain. The CDR3 totals 12 residues. V lost 7 bases to trimming and J lost 7 bases, with 13 bases between them. The CDR3 is CASIEPTVEAFF. The CDR3 DNA is TGTGCCAGCATCGAGCCAACAGTTGAAGCTTTCTTT.

The rearrangement links TRBV14 to TRBJ2-1; D perhaps matches TRBD2 (6 bases). Germline loops: CDR1 SGHDN, CDR2 FVKESK. This CDR3 is 17 amino acids long. V was trimmed by 0 bases and J by 1 base, leaving 13 bases between them. The CDR3 region is CASSQESLAGSYNEQFF. Written as DNA, the CDR3 is TGTGCCAGCAGCCAAGAGTCTCTGGCGGGGTCCTACAATGAGCAGTTCTTC. Filled out from reference TRBV14 and TRBJ2-1, the complete variable domain reads EAGVTQFPSHSVIEKGQTVTLRCDPISGHDNLYWYRRVMGKEIKFLLHFVKESKQDESGMPNNRFLAERTGGTYSTLKVQPAELEDSGVYFCASSQESLAGSYNEQFFGPGTRLTVL.

This chain connects TRBV19 to TRBJ2-2; D not certain. The CDR3 consists of 18 residues. Germline V gene data show CDR1 as LNHDA and CDR2 as SQIVND (reference sequence). V shed 1 base and J shed 1 base, with 16 bases lying between them. The CDR3 region is CASSIGPSTPRNTGELFF. CDR3 nucleotides: TGTGCCAGTAGTATAGGGCCGTCAACTCCCCGGAACACCGGGGAGCTGTTTTTT.

This clonotype was found a few times. V is TRBV14 and J is TRBJ2-2; 7 bases map to TRBD2. From germline, CDR1 is SGHDN and CDR2 FVKESK. With 3 bases clipped from V and 4 bases from J, the junction kept 14 bases outside the gene matches. This CDR3 is built from 18 residues. This CDR3 reads CASSQVGRLAGLTGELFF. For the CDR3, the DNA is TGTGCCAGCAGCCAGGTGGGAAGGTTAGCGGGCCTCACCGGGGAGCTGTTTTTT.

The chain carries TRBV27 and TRBJ1-2, with 8 nucleotides matching TRBD1. There are 15 residues in the CDR3. CDR1 is MNHEY, CDR2 SMNVEV, per germline (reference sequence). With 10 bases clipped from V and 3 bases from J, the junction kept 13 bases outside the gene matches. CDR3 amino acids: CATRTAGGNHYGYTF. Here the CDR3 DNA reads TGTGCCACTAGGACGGCAGGGGGCAATCACTATGGCTACACCTTC.

The J gene is TRBJ1-2, the V gene TRBV7-3, with a tentative D call TRBD1 (5 bases). CDR3 length: 15 residues. From germline, CDR1 is SGHTA and CDR2 FQGTGA. V lost 7 bases and J 1 base, leaving 16 bases between the germline ends. The CDR3 loop reads CASNSVGQVNYGYTF. The DNA of the CDR3 is TGTGCCAGCAACTCAGTGGGGCAGGTTAACTATGGCTACACCTTC.

This chain joins TRBV6-2 or TRBV6-3 and TRBJ1-5; D may be TRBD1 (5 bases). The CDR3 is 14 amino acids. Trimming removed 4 bases from V and 11 bases from J, with 18 bases in between. Germline V gene lookup returns CDR1 MNHEY and CDR2 SVGEGT. In DNA form, the CDR3 reads TGTGCCAGCAGTTGGACGGACACTCAGGGAGCCCAGCATTTT. Translated, it gives CASSWTDTQGAQHF.

The V gene is TRBV19, the J gene TRBJ1-2, with D perhaps matching TRBD1 (5 bases). Germline-derived CDR1 and CDR2 are LNHDA and SQIVND (reference sequence). With 4 bases removed from V and 4 bases from J, the gap between germline ends came to 16 bases. The CDR3 has 15 amino acids. In DNA form, the CDR3 reads TGTGCCAGTAGTACCGCCGGGGGGGAAGGCTATGGCTACACCTTC. Translating it yields CASSTAGGEGYGYTF.

Worth noting for this clonotype: A read error is likely, as this CDR3 ends without the conserved phenylalanine or tryptophan. This chain connects TRBV11-2 to TRBJ1-2; TRBD1 agrees at 7 bases. This CDR3 region has 15 residues. Germline trimming cut 1 base from V and 7 bases from J; bases unmatched to any gene: 9. Germline V gene lookup returns CDR1 SGHAT and CDR2 FQNNGV. CDR3 DNA: TGTGCCAGCAGCTTAGGGACAGGTCTCCTATTTGGCTACACCGTC. Translated, it gives CASSLGTGLLFGYTV.

V and J are TRBV10-3 and TRBJ2-1; D might be TRBD2 (5 bases). Trimming stripped 2 bases from V and 1 base from J, with 15 bases between. This CDR3 comprises 17 residues. Looked up from germline, CDR1 is ENHRY and CDR2 is SYGVKD. The chain's CDR3 is CAISEGVSGSSYNEQFF. DNA for the CDR3: TGTGCCATCAGTGAGGGCGTGAGCGGCAGTTCCTACAATGAGCAGTTCTTC.

The chain links TRBV10-1 to TRBJ2-1, with D possibly called TRBD1 or TRBD2 (6 bases each). The CDR3 has 13 residues. Germline V gene data show CDR1 as WNHNN and CDR2 as SYGVQD (reference sequence). The germline V and J ends were trimmed by 4 bases and 8 bases, with 12 bases remaining between them. Here the CDR3 reads CASSGGALDEQFF. The CDR3 region has the DNA TGCGCCAGCAGTGGGGGGGCCTTGGATGAGCAGTTCTTC.

This clonotype was seen a handful of times. This chain's CDR3 is CASSISQGVDEKLFF. CDR3 sequence (DNA): TGTGCCAGCAGTATATCGCAGGGGGTAGATGAAAAACTGTTTTTT. The J gene is TRBJ1-4, the V gene TRBV6-1, with TRBD1 identical over 7 bases. Germline V CDR1 and CDR2: MNHNS, SASEGT. Trimming cost V 5 bases and J 6 bases; bases outside gene matches: 9. The CDR3 is 15 amino acids.

This rearrangement joins TRBV2 to TRBJ2-7, with a possible D match to TRBD2 (6 bases). The CDR3 covers 12 residues. The V end was cut by 10 bases, the J end by 2 bases, with 12 bases between. CDR1 and CDR2 from the germline V gene are SNHLY and FYNNEI. The CDR3 sequence: CATLGGPYEQYV. CDR3 coding DNA: TGTGCCACCCTGGGGGGACCCTACGAGCAGTACGTC.

This chain links TRBV19 with TRBJ1-5, with D uncertain. CDR3 size: 14 residues. Trimming removed 3 bases at V and 7 bases at J, with 13 bases between. Germline-derived CDR1 and CDR2 are LNHDA and SQIVND (reference sequence). CDR3 region: CASSIGLGNQPQHF. CDR3 nucleotides: TGTGCCAGTAGTATCGGTCTGGGGAACCAGCCCCAGCATTTT.

In its sample, this clonotype was seen a few times. V usage is TRBV11-2 and J usage is TRBJ2-3; a possible D gene is TRBD2 (5 bases). V dropped 3 bases and J dropped 0 bases, with 25 bases sitting between them. This CDR3 is built from 20 residues. Germline-derived CDR1 and CDR2 are SGHAT and FQNNGV. CDR3 amino acids: CASSFIMRPQRRSSTDTQYF. CDR3 coding DNA: TGTGCCAGCAGCTTCATAATGCGACCCCAGAGGAGGTCGAGCACAGATACGCAGTATTTT.

V and J are TRBV10-3 and TRBJ1-2; maybe TRBD1 (5 bases). The CDR3 is 13 amino acids. V was shortened by 10 bases and J by 2 bases, with 14 bases between the two germline ends. The V gene's germline CDR1 is ENHRY and CDR2 SYGVKD. The CDR3 region has the DNA TGTGCCACGCGGGGGGTGGGCAACTATGGCTACACCTTC. As protein: CATRGVGNYGYTF.

This clonotype was seen at least ten times. The rearrangement links TRBV12-3 or TRBV12-4 to TRBJ1-1, with D perhaps matching TRBD1 (5 bases). This CDR3 spans 15 amino acids. V lost 6 bases and J lost 1, with 15 bases in between. CDR3 DNA sequence: TGTGCCAGCAGGGGACTCACGAATGGGAACACTGAAGCTTTCTTT. Its protein is CASRGLTNGNTEAFF.

The gene calls are TRBV27 and TRBJ1-2; a possible D gene is TRBD1 (5 bases). Germline-derived CDR1 and CDR2 are MNHEY and SMNVEV (reference sequence). The CDR3 is 14 residues long. V was trimmed by 5 bases and J by 4 bases, leaving 14 bases between them. The CDR3 nucleotides read TGTGCCAGCAGTCCTGGGACCGAAGTCTATGGCTACACCTTC. Translated: CASSPGTEVYGYTF.

In its sample, this clonotype was seen a few times. The chain combines TRBV6-2 or TRBV6-3 with TRBJ2-2; D is possibly TRBD2 (6 bases). The CDR3 consists of 13 residues. CDR1 MNHEY and CDR2 SVGEGT come from the germline V gene. V dropped 9 bases and J dropped 6 bases, with 14 bases sitting between them. The CDR3 DNA follows: TGTGCCAGTGACCGGGAGACAGCCGGGGAGCTGTTTTTT. This encodes CASDRETAGELFF.

This chain joins TRBV5-1 and TRBJ1-6; TRBD1 agrees at 7 bases. Trimming cost V 7 bases and J 7 bases; bases outside gene matches: 2. The CDR3 spans 12 residues. Germline CDR1 is SGHRS and CDR2 is YFSETQ. The CDR3 DNA sequence: TGCGCCAGCCAGGGGGGCAATTCACCCCTCCACTTT. It encodes CASQGGNSPLHF.

The chain uses TRBV7-6 and TRBJ1-1; D possibly corresponds to TRBD1 (6 bases). The CDR3 extends over 13 amino acids. V gave up 5 bases and J gave up 10 bases, with 17 bases separating them. Per germline, CDR1 SGHVS and CDR2 FNYEAQ. CDR3 nucleotide sequence: TGTGCCAGCAGCCCCGGTGGGGGCGGGGGAGCTTTCTTT. It encodes CASSPGGGGGAFF.

The sample holds a few counts of this clonotype. The chain couples TRBV14 to TRBJ2-4; D not certain. The V end was cut by 4 bases, the J end by 2 bases, with 12 bases between. The germline CDR1 and CDR2 sequences are SGHDN and FVKESK. The CDR3 has 15 residues. The CDR3 region is CASSPISGPKNIQYF. The DNA of the CDR3 is TGTGCCAGCAGCCCTATTTCCGGGCCCAAAAACATTCAGTACTTC.

CDR3 residues: CASSPRGGSNEQYV. In DNA form, the CDR3 reads TGTGCCAGCAGCCCCCGGGGGGGCTCGAACGAGCAGTACGTC. J is TRBJ2-7 and V is TRBV7-8, with 8 bases identical to TRBD2. Looked up from germline, CDR1 is SGHVS and CDR2 is FQNEAQ. The J segment lost 5 bases and the V segment lost 5 bases, leaving 8 bases of the junction unmatched. The CDR3 loop spans 14 amino acids.

This chain links TRBV4-3 with TRBJ2-6, with D perhaps matching TRBD2 (6 bases). Trimming left V 4 bases short and J 0 bases short, with 13 bases between. The germline V gene has CDR1 LGHNA and CDR2 YSLEER. CDR3 length equals 17 residues. The chain's CDR3 is CASSLTSYPSGANVLTF. CDR3 coding DNA: TGCGCCAGCAGCCTCACTAGCTATCCCTCTGGGGCCAACGTCCTGACTTTC.

The rearrangement uses TRBV5-3 and TRBJ2-7; the match to TRBD2 covers 9 bases. TRBV5-3 is assigned to the ORF class and has an uncertain function. CDR3 length: 15 amino acids. Germline trimming cut 2 bases from V and 2 bases from J; bases unmatched to any gene: 5. In nucleotides, the CDR3 is TGTGCCAGAAGCTTAGAGCGGGGGGCTACCTACGAGCAGTACTTC. Its translation is CARSLERGATYEQYF.

This clonotype was detected ten times or more. V gene TRBV7-9 combines with J gene TRBJ2-7; 8 nucleotides match TRBD2. Germline trimming cut 6 bases from V and 2 bases from J; bases unmatched to any gene: 6. Germline values: CDR1 SEHNR, CDR2 FQNEAQ (reference sequence). This CDR3 is 14 amino acids long. The CDR3 region is CASSFDSGAYEQYV. The DNA for the CDR3 is TGTGCCAGCAGTTTCGATAGCGGGGCCTACGAGCAGTACGTC.